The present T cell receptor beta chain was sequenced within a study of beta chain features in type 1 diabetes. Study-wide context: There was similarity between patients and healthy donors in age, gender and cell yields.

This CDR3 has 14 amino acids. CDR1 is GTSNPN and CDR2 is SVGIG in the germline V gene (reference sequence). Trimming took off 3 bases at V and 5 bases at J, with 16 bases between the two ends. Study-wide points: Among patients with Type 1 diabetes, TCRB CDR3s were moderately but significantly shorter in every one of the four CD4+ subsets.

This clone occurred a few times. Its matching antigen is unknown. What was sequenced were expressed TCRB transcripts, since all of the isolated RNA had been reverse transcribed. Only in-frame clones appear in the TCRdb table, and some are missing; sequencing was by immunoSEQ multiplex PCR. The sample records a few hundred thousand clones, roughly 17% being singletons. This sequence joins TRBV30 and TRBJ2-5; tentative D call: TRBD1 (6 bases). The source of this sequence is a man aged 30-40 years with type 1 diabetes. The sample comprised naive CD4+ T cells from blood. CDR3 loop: CAWSSNRDFETQYF. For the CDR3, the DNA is TGTGCCTGGAGCTCAAACAGGGATTTTGAGACCCAGTACTTC.